This T cell receptor (beta chain) originates from a study of blood T cell repertoires in COVID-19. Original processing notes: The authors estimated nucleated cell counts from reference gene primer amplification. Profiled with immunoSEQ multiplex PCR; TCRdb holds only in-frame clones, not every one. The V and J calls and clone size were taken over from that table, and D and trimming were inferred from the DNA. In the table there are 160,000 or so clones, less than 90% of which are singletons. The germline CDR1 and CDR2 sequences are SEHNR and FQNEAQ (reference sequence). V lost 2 bases, J lost 7 bases, and 8 bases lay in between. The CDR3 has 12 amino acids. The study drew participants aged about 18 to 89 years from roughly 25 US areas. Allocation to cohorts depended on clinical history reported by the participants.

V gene TRBV7-9 combines with J gene TRBJ1-1, with no clear D. The clonotype was recovered from a woman aged 50 to 60 who had recovered from COVID-19. Sequenced sample: PBMCs or T cells enriched from blood (not recorded which). The CDR3 loop reads CASSLHSFEAFF. The DNA of the CDR3 is TGTGCCAGCAGCTTACACTCCTTTGAAGCTTTCTTT.